The entry below gives a single T cell receptor beta chain sequence along with its context. In the source study's methods: The authors estimated nucleated cell counts from reference gene primer amplification. Clones were sequenced by immunoSEQ multiplex PCR, and TCRdb holds only the in-frame ones, with some missing. V and J calls plus clone size are reproduced from that table; the DNA served to infer D and trimming. In the table there are roughly 66,000 clones, 91% of which are singletons. Germline loops: CDR1 SGHTA, CDR2 FQGTGA. The CDR3 totals 14 residues. V lost 0 bases to trimming and J lost 1 base, with 3 bases between them. The sample comes from a study of blood T cell repertoires in COVID-19. Study-level background: Sites in the United States, Italy and Spain provided acute and convalescent COVID-19 samples.

Sequenced material: peripheral blood. This clonotype was obtained from a human donor in a cohort sampled during active COVID-19. The J gene is TRBJ2-2, the V gene TRBV7-3; D not resolved. Written as DNA, the CDR3 is TGTGCCAGCAGCTTAACTAGGAACACCGGGGAGCTGTTTTTT. Residues: CASSLTRNTGELFF.